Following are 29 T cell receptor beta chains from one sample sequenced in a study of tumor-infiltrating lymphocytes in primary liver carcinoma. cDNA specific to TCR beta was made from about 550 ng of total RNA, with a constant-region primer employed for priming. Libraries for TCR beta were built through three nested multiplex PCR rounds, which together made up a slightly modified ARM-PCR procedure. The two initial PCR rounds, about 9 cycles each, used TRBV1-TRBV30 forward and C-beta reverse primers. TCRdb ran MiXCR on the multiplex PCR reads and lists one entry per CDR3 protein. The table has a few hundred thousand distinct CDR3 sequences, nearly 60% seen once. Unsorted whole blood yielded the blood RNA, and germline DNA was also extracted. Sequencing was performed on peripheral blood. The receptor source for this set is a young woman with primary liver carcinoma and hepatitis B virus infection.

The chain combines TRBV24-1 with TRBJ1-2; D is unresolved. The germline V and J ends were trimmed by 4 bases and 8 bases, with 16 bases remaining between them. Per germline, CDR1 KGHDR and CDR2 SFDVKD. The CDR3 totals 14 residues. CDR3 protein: CATSDRASQYGYTF. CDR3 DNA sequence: TGTGCCACCAGTGACCGGGCCTCCCAGTACGGCTACACCTTC.

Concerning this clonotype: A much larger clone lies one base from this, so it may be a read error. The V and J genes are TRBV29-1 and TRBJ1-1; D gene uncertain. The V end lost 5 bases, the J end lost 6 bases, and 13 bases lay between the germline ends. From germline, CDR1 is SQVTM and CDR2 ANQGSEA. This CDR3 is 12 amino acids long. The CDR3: CSVLGPKAEAFF. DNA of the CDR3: TGCAGCGTTCTGGGCCCCAAGGCTGAAGCTTTCTTT. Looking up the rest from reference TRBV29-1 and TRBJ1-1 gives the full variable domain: SAVISQKPSRDICQRGTSLTIQCQVDSQVTMMFWYRQQPGQSLTLIATANQGSEATYESGFVIDKFPISRPNLTFSTLTVSNMSPEDSSIYLCSVLGPKAEAFFGQGTRLTVV.

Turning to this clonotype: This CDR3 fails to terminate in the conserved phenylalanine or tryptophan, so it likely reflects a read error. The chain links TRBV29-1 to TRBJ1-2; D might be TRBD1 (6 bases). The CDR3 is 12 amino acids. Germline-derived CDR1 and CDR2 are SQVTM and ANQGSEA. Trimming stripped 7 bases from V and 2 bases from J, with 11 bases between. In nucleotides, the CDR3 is TGCAGCGCTAGGGGGGTAAACTATGGCTACACCATC. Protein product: CSARGVNYGYTI.

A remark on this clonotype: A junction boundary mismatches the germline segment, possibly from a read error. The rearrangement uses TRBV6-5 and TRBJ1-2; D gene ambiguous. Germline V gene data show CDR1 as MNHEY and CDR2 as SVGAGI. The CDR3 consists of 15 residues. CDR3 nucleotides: TGTGCCAGCAGTAGAGGACGGTCGGCCAACTATGGCTACATCTTC. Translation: CASSRGRSANYGYIF.

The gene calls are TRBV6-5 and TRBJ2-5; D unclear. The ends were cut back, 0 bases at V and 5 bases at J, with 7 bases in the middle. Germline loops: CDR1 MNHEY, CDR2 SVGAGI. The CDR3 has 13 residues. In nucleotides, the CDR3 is TGTGCCAGCAGTTACTCGACCCGGGAGACCCAGTACTTC. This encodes CASSYSTRETQYF.

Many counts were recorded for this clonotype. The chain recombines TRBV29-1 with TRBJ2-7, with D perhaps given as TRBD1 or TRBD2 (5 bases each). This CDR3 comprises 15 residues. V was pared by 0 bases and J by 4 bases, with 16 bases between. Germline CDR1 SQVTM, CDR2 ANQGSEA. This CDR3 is CSVEDWDGKEYEQYF. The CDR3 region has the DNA TGCAGCGTTGAAGATTGGGACGGGAAGGAATACGAGCAGTACTTC.

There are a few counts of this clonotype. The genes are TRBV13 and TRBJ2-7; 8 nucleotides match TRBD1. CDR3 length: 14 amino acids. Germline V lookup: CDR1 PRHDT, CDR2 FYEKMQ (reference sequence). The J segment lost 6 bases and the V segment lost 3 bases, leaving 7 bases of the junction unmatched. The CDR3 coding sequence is TGTGCCAGCAGCTTCGGACAGGGACTGTCCGAGCAGTACTTC. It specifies CASSFGQGLSEQYF.

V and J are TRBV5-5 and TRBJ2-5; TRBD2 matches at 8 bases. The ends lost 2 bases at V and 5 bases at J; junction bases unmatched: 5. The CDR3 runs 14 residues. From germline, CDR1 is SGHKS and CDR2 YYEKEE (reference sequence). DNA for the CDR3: TGTGCCAGCAGCTTCGTCGGCGGGAGGGAGACCCAGTACTTC. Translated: CASSFVGGRETQYF.

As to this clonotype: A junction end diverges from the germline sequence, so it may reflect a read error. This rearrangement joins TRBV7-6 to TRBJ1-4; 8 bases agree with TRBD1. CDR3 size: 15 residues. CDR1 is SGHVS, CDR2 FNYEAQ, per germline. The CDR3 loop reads CASSFQTGAGEKLLF. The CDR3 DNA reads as TGTGCCAGCAGCTTCCAGACAGGGGCAGGGGAAAAACTGCTTTTT.

CDR3 sequence reads: CASSLSPWGSVETHYF. In nucleotides, the CDR3 is TGTGCCAGCAGTTTAAGTCCATGGGGGTCGGTGGAGACTCACTACTTC. The V gene is TRBV12-3 or TRBV12-4, the J gene TRBJ2-5, with D tentatively TRBD1 or TRBD2 (5 bases each). With 2 bases removed from V and 14 bases from J, the gap between germline ends came to 27 bases. The CDR3 extends over 16 amino acids.

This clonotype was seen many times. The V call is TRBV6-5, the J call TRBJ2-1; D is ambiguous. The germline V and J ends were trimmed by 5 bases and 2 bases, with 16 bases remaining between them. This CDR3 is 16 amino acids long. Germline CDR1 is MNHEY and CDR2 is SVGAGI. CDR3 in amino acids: CASSPVVYGTYNEQFF. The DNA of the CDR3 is TGTGCCAGCAGTCCGGTGGTCTATGGGACCTACAATGAGCAGTTCTTC.

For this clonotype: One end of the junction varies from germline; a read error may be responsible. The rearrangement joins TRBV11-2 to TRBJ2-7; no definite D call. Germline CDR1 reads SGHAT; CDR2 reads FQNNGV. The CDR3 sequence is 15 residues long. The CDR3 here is CASSLSASLTYEQHF. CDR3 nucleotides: TGTGCCAGCAGCTTAAGTGCCAGCCTAACCTACGAACAGCACTTC.

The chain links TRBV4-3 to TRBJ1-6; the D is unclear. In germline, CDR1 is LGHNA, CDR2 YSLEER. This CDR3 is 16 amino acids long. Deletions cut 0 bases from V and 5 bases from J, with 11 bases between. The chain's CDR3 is CASSQDKRMDNSPLHF. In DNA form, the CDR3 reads TGCGCCAGCAGCCAAGATAAACGTATGGATAATTCACCCCTCCACTTT.

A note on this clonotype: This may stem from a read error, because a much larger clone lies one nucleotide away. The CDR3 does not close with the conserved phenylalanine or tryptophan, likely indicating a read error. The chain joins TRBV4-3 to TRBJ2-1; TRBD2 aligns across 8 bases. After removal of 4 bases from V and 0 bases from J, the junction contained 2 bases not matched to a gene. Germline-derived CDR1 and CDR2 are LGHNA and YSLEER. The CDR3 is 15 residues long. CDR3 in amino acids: CASSPSGGSYNEQFL. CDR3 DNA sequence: TGCGCCAGCAGCCCAAGCGGGGGCTCCTACAATGAGCAGTTCTTA.

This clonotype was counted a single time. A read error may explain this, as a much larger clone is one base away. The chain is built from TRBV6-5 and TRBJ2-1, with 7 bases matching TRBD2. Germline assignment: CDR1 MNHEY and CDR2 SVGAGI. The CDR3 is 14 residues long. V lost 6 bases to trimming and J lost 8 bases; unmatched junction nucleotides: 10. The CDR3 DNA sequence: TGTGCCAGCAGGCGGACTAGTAGTATCGATGAGCAGTTCTTC. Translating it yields CASRRTSSIDEQFF.

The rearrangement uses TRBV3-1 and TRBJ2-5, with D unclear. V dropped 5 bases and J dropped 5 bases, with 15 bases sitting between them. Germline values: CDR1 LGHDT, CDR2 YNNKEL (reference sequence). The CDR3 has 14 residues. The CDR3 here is CASSSNGYRETQYF. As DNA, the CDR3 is TGTGCCAGCAGCTCGAACGGATATCGGGAGACCCAGTACTTC.

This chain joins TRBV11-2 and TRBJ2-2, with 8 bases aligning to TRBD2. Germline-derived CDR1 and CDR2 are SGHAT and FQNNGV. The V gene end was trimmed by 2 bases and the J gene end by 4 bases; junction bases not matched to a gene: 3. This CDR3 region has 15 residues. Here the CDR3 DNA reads TGTGCCAGCAGCTTAAAGCGGGAGTTCACCGGGGAGCTGTTTTTT. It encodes CASSLKREFTGELFF.

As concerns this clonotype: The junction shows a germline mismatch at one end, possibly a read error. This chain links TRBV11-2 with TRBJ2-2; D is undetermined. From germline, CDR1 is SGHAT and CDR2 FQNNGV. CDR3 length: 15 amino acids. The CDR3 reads CAISSRPLNTWELFF. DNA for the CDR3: TGTGCCATCAGCTCGAGGCCCCTGAACACCTGGGAGCTGTTTTTT. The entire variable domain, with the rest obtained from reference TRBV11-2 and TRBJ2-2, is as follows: EAGVAQSPRYKIIEKRQSVAFWCNPISGHATLYWYQQILGQGPKLLIQFQNNGVVDDSQLPKDRFSAERLKGVDSTLKIQPAKLEDSAVYLCAISSRPLNTWELFFGEGSRLTVL.

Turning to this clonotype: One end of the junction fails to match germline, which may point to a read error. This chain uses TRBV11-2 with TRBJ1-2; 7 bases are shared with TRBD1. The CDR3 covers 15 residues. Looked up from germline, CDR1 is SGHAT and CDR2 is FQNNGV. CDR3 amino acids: CASNAWDRANYGHTF. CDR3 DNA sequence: TGTGCCAGCAACGCGTGGGACAGAGCTAACTATGGCCACACCTTC.

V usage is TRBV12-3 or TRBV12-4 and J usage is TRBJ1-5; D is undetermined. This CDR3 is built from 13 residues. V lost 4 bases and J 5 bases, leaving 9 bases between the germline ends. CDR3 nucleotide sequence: TGTGCCAGCAGTTGGAGATGGGATCAGCCCCAGCATTTT. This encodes CASSWRWDQPQHF.

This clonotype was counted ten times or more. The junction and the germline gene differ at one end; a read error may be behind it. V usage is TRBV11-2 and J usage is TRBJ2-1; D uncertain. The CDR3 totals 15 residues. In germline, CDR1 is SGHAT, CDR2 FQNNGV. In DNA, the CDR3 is TGTGCCAGCAGCTTAGATTTAAGCTCCTACAATGAGCGGTTCTTC. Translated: CASSLDLSSYNERFF.

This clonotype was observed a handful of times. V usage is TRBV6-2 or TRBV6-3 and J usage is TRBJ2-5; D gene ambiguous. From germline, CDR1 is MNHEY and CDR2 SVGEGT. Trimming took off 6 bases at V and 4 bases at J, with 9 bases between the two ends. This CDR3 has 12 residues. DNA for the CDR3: TGTGCCAGCAGACCCACACTAGAGACCCAGTACTTC. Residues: CASRPTLETQYF.

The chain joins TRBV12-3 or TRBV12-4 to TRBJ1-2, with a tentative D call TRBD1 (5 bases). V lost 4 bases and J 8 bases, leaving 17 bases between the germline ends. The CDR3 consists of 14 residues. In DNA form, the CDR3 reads TGTGCCAGCAGTTATTGGGGCCGGGTACGCGGCTACACCTTC. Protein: CASSYWGRVRGYTF.

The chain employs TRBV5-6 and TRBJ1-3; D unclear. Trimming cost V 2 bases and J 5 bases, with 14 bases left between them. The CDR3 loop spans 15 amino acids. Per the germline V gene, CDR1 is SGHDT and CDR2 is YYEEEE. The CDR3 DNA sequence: TGTGCCAGCAGCTTTATGGAAACGAAAAGAAACACCATATATTTT. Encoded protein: CASSFMETKRNTIYF.

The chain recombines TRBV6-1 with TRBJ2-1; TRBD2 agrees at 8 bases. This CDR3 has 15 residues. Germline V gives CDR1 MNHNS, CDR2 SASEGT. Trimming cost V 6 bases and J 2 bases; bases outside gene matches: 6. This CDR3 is CASRTSVATYNEQFF. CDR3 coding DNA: TGTGCCAGCAGGACTAGCGTCGCGACCTACAATGAGCAGTTCTTC.

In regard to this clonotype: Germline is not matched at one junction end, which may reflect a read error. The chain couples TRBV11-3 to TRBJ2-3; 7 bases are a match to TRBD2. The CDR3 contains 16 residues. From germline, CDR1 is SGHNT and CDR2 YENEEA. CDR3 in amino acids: CASSLRGEWETDTQYF. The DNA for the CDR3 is TGTGCCAGCAGCTTACGGGGGGAGTGGGAGACAGATACACAGTATTTT. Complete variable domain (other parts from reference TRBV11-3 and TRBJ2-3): EAGVVQSPRYKIIEKKQPVAFWCNPISGHNTLYWYLQNLGQGPELLIRYENEEAVDDSQLPKDRFSAERLKGVDSTLKIQPAELGDSAVYLCASSLRGEWETDTQYFGPGTRLTVL.

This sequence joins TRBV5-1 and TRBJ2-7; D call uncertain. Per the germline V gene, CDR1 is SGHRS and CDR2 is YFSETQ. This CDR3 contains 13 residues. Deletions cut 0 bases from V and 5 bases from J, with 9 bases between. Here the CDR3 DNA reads TGCGCCAGCAGCTTGGGGTCCGAAGACGAGCAGTACTTC. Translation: CASSLGSEDEQYF.

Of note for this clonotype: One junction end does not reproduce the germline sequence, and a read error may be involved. CDR3 coding DNA: TGTGCCAGCATTTTTTCGAGCGGGGTTTACAATGAACAGTTCTTC. Protein product: CASIFSSGVYNEQFF. The chain recombines TRBV12-3 or TRBV12-4 with TRBJ2-1; 7 positions match TRBD2. The CDR3 spans 15 residues.

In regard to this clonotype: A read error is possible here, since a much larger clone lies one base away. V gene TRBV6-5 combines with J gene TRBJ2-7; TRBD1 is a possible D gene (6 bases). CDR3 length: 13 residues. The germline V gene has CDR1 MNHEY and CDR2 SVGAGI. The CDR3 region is CASHGGPTYEQHF. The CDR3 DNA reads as TGTGCCAGTCATGGGGGCCCCACCTACGAGCAGCACTTC.